This paragraph reports one TCR beta chain. This record belongs to a study of blood T cell repertoires in COVID-19. Study-level background: Sources were T cells, B-cell-depleted T cells, or PBMCs; the material itself was cDNA or gDNA.

Source study methods: Amplifying reference gene primers gave estimates of nucleated cell counts. TCRdb's copy holds only in-frame clones and misses some; the assay was immunoSEQ multiplex PCR. The V and J calls and clone size were taken over from that table, and D and trimming were inferred from the DNA. Among 35,000 or so clones, approximately 88% were seen once, and the ten largest hold approximately 5.9%. Trimming left V 7 bases short and J 0 bases short, with 15 bases between. The CDR3 spans 16 residues. Germline V lookup: CDR1 SGHVS, CDR2 FNYEAQ. The sample comprised peripheral blood. This chain links TRBV7-6 with TRBJ2-2, with D possibly TRBD2 on 6 matching bases. This clonotype originated in a human donor in a cohort sampled during active COVID-19. The CDR3 is CASNYGSHTNTGELFF. The CDR3 nucleotides read TGTGCCAGCAACTACGGGAGCCATACGAACACCGGGGAGCTGTTTTTT.